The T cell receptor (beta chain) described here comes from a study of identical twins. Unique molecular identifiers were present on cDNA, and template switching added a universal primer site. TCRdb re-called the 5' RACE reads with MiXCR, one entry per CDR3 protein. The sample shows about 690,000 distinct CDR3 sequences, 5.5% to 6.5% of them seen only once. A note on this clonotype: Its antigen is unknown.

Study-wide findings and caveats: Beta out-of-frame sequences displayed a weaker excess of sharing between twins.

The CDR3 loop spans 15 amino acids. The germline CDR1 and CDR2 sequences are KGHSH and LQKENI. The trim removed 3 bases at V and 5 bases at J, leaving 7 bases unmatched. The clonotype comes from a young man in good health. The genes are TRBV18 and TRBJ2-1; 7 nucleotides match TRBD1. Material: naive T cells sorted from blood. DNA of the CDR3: TGTGCCAGCTCACCCCGGGACAGATTGAACAATGAGCAGTTCTTC. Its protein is CASSPRDRLNNEQFF.